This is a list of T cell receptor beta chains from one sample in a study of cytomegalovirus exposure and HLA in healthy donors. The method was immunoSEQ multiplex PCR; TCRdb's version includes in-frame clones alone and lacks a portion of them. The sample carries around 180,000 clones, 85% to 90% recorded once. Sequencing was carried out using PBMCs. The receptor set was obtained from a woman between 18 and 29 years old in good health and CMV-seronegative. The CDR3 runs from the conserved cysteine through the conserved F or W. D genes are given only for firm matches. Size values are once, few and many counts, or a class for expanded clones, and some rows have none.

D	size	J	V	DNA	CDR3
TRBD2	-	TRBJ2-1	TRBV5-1	TGCGCCAGCAGCGGCGGGACTAGCGACCTTCAGAGCTCCTACAATGAGCAGTTCTTC	CASSGGTSDLQSSYNEQFF
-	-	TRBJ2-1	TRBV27	TGTGCCAGCAGGGGACTGCACAATGAGCAGTTCTTC	CASRGLHNEQFF
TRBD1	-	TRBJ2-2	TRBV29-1	TGCAGCGTTGTCGGACAGGGAAATACTAACACCGGGGAGCTGTTTTTT	CSVVGQGNTNTGELFF
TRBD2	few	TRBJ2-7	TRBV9	TGTGCCAGCAGCTTGGGACTAGCGGGAGCCCCCTACGAGCAGTACTTC	CASSLGLAGAPYEQYF
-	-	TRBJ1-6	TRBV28	TGTGCCAGCAGTTCCGCAGCAGGTGGGGGGGCTCCGGGTAATTCACCCCCCCACTTT	CASSSAAGGGAPGNSPPHF
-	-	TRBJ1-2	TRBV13	TGTGCCAGCAGCTTACGGACTGTCTACACCTTC	CASSLRTVYTF
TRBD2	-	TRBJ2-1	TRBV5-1	TGCGCCAGCAGCTTGGTAGCGGGAGGGCCCTACAATGAGCAGTTCTTC	CASSLVAGGPYNEQFF
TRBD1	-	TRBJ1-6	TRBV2	TGTGCCAGCAGGGGGACAGGGGGCATTTCACCCCTCCACTTT	CASRGTGGISPLHF
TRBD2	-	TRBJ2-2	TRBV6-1	TGTGCCAGCAGTGTTTGGGGACTAATCCCCGGAGGGACCGGGGAGCTGTTTTTT	CASSVWGLIPGGTGELFF
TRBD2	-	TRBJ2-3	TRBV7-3	TGTGCCAGCAGCCGGGGGAGCGGGAGTTCAGCAGATACGCAGTATTTT	CASSRGSGSSADTQYF
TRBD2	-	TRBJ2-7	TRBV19	TGTGCCAGTACGGGTAGCGGGAGCTACGAGCAGTACTTC	CASTGSGSYEQYF
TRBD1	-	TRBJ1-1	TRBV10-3	TGTGCCATCTGTGGACAGGCGAACACTGAAGCTTTCTTT	CAICGQANTEAFF
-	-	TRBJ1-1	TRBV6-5	TGTGCCAGCAGTTACGGGCATATGAACACTGAAGCTTTCTTT	CASSYGHMNTEAFF
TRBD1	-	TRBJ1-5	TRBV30	TGTGCCTGGAGTGGAGGGACAGGGAGACAGCCCCAGCATTTT	CAWSGGTGRQPQHF
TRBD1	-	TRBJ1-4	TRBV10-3	TGTGCCGCCTCAGGGGGATTAAATGAAAAACTGTTTTTT	CAASGGLNEKLFF